In this sample, the clone carrying this TCR beta chain turned up once. Its antigen is currently unknown. CDR3 length: 14 amino acids. Deletions cut 5 bases from V and 1 base from J, with 8 bases between. CDR1 is SGHAT, CDR2 FQNNGV, per germline. The assay was immunoSEQ multiplex PCR, and TCRdb's table has in-frame clones only and misses some. The sample contains under 20,000 clones, 78% of which appear only once. The record originates from a study of OX40 agonist ivuxolimab in advanced cancers. About the research overall: At doses from 0.01 to 10 mg/kg, patients were given intravenous ivuxolimab every 2 weeks. Each dose-escalation patient presented with hepatocellular carcinoma, melanoma, renal cell or head and neck cancer. Findings and caveats of the study: Low normalized T-cell clonal expansion was also seen in some nonresponders. Expanded clones were, on average, more numerous in CD8+ T cells than in CD4+.

The chain recombines TRBV11-2 with TRBJ2-2; the D gene is possibly TRBD1 (6 bases). This TCR derives from an adult with an advanced solid tumor such as melanoma, head and neck, liver or kidney cancer. The input for sequencing was CD4+ or CD8+ T cells sorted from blood, taken in a trial of the OX40 agonist ivuxolimab. CDR3 region: CASSRRGNTGELFF. CDR3 sequence (DNA): TGTGCCAGCAGCCGCAGGGGGAACACCGGGGAGCTGTTTTTT.